This is a list of T cell receptor beta chains from one sample in a study of cytomegalovirus exposure and HLA in healthy donors. The assay was immunoSEQ multiplex PCR, and TCRdb's table has in-frame clones only and misses some. The sample has approximately 110,000 clones. The sample comprised PBMCs. The source is a man aged 30-40 years in good health and CMV-seronegative. CDR3s include the opening cysteine and the closing phenylalanine or tryptophan. The order of the fields is D gene, V gene, J gene, CDR3 protein, CDR3 DNA. The D gene is left open where the match is weak.

d_gene: .; v_gene: TRBV5-1; j_gene: TRBJ2-2; CDR3aa: CASSLGGAQGTGELFF; CDR3nt: TGCGCCAGCAGCTTGGGCGGGGCTCAGGGCACCGGGGAGCTGTTTTTT
d_gene: .; v_gene: TRBV7-2; j_gene: TRBJ1-2; CDR3aa: CASSLEGAYGYTF; CDR3nt: TGTGCCAGCAGCTTAGAAGGGGCCTATGGCTACACCTTC
d_gene: TRBD1; v_gene: TRBV5-4; j_gene: TRBJ1-6; CDR3aa: CASSRTGDRGSPLHF; CDR3nt: TGTGCCAGCAGCCGGACAGGGGATCGAGGGTCACCCCTCCACTTT
d_gene: .; v_gene: TRBV5-5; j_gene: TRBJ1-3; CDR3aa: CASSLREGPTINTIYF; CDR3nt: TGTGCCAGCAGCTTGCGCGAGGGTCCGACTATTAACACCATATATTTT
d_gene: TRBD1; v_gene: TRBV6-1; j_gene: TRBJ2-3; CDR3aa: CASSEGRDRFTDTQYF; CDR3nt: TGTGCCAGCAGTGAAGGTCGGGACAGGTTCACAGATACGCAGTATTTT
d_gene: .; v_gene: TRBV19; j_gene: TRBJ1-2; CDR3aa: CASSYRRQAESDGYTF; CDR3nt: TGTGCCAGTAGTTACAGGCGACAGGCGGAATCGGATGGCTACACCTTC
d_gene: .; v_gene: TRBV6-1; j_gene: TRBJ2-1; CDR3aa: CASSDAGLWGGYYNEQFF; CDR3nt: TGTGCCAGCAGTGATGCGGGTCTCTGGGGTGGGTACTACAATGAGCAGTTCTTC
d_gene: .; v_gene: TRBV6-5; j_gene: TRBJ1-2; CDR3aa: CASSSPSAANYGYTF; CDR3nt: TGTGCCAGCAGTTCCCCCTCCGCGGCGAACTATGGCTACACCTTC
d_gene: TRBD1; v_gene: TRBV5-8; j_gene: TRBJ2-2; CDR3aa: CASSQDRVGIAGELFF; CDR3nt: TGTGCCAGCAGCCAGGACAGGGTGGGGATCGCCGGGGAGCTGTTTTTT
d_gene: TRBD2; v_gene: TRBV11-3; j_gene: TRBJ2-2; CDR3aa: CASSLGRGTSRTGELFF; CDR3nt: TGTGCCAGCAGCTTAGGCCGCGGGACTAGCCGCACCGGGGAGCTGTTTTTT
d_gene: TRBD2; v_gene: TRBV2; j_gene: TRBJ2-5; CDR3aa: CASSLIGTSGGNQETQYF; CDR3nt: TGTGCCAGCAGTCTCATCGGGACTAGCGGGGGGAACCAAGAGACCCAGTACTTC
d_gene: .; v_gene: TRBV6-5; j_gene: TRBJ2-2; CDR3aa: CASRRSGELFF; CDR3nt: TGTGCCAGCAGGAGGAGCGGGGAGCTGTTTTTT
d_gene: TRBD1; v_gene: TRBV5-6; j_gene: TRBJ1-4; CDR3aa: CASSLRTGGSNEKLFF; CDR3nt: TGTGCCAGCAGTTTAAGGACAGGGGGCTCTAATGAAAAACTGTTTTTT
d_gene: TRBD1; v_gene: TRBV7-9; j_gene: TRBJ1-3; CDR3aa: CASSLVGTGSSGNTIYF; CDR3nt: TGTGCCAGCAGCTTAGTTGGGACAGGAAGCTCTGGAAACACCATATATTTT
d_gene: .; v_gene: TRBV19; j_gene: TRBJ1-2; CDR3aa: CASKIKDSAGGYTF; CDR3nt: TGTGCCAGTAAAATAAAAGACAGTGCCGGGGGCTACACCTTC
d_gene: .; v_gene: TRBV5-8; j_gene: TRBJ1-5; CDR3aa: CASSWGRHSNQPQHF; CDR3nt: TGTGCCAGCAGCTGGGGCCGGCATAGCAATCAGCCCCAGCATTTT
d_gene: .; v_gene: TRBV19; j_gene: TRBJ2-3; CDR3aa: CASSITASSLTDTQYF; CDR3nt: TGTGCCAGTAGTATAACAGCCTCCTCCCTCACAGATACGCAGTATTTT
d_gene: TRBD1; v_gene: TRBV9; j_gene: TRBJ1-2; CDR3aa: CASSVSGQPYGYTF; CDR3nt: TGTGCCAGCAGCGTATCGGGACAGCCCTATGGCTACACCTTC
d_gene: .; v_gene: TRBV6-1; j_gene: TRBJ1-2; CDR3aa: CASRARPPNYGYTF; CDR3nt: TGTGCCAGCAGAGCCAGGCCCCCTAACTATGGCTACACCTTC
d_gene: TRBD2; v_gene: TRBV6-6; j_gene: TRBJ2-2; CDR3aa: CASRGGETNTGELFF; CDR3nt: TGTGCCAGCAGGGGGGGGGAGACCAACACCGGGGAGCTGTTTTTT
d_gene: TRBD1; v_gene: TRBV6-1; j_gene: TRBJ2-2; CDR3aa: CASSELNRGTGELFF; CDR3nt: TGTGCCAGCAGTGAACTCAACAGGGGGACCGGGGAGCTGTTTTTT
d_gene: .; v_gene: TRBV7-2; j_gene: TRBJ1-1; CDR3aa: CASREQENTEAFF; CDR3nt: TGTGCCAGCAGGGAACAGGAGAACACTGAAGCTTTCTTT
d_gene: TRBD2; v_gene: TRBV5-1; j_gene: TRBJ2-5; CDR3aa: CASSLLAGGQETQYF; CDR3nt: TGCGCCAGCAGCTTGTTAGCGGGGGGCCAAGAGACCCAGTACTTC
d_gene: .; v_gene: TRBV6-5; j_gene: TRBJ1-6; CDR3aa: CASSPAGPPGTPLHF; CDR3nt: TGTGCCAGCAGTCCCGCGGGGCCTCCCGGAACACCCCTCCACTTT
d_gene: TRBD2; v_gene: TRBV28; j_gene: TRBJ2-1; CDR3aa: CASSATETSESYNEQFF; CDR3nt: TGTGCCAGCAGTGCTACCGAGACTAGCGAGTCCTACAATGAGCAGTTCTTC
d_gene: TRBD2; v_gene: TRBV4-1; j_gene: TRBJ2-2; CDR3aa: CASSQEGGGAPGELFF; CDR3nt: TGCGCCAGCAGCCAAGAAGGCGGGGGGGCGCCCGGGGAGCTGTTTTTT
d_gene: .; v_gene: TRBV9; j_gene: TRBJ1-5; CDR3aa: CASSVERGGGNQPQHF; CDR3nt: TGTGCCAGCAGCGTAGAACGGGGGGGTGGCAATCAGCCCCAGCATTTT
d_gene: TRBD1; v_gene: TRBV7-3; j_gene: TRBJ2-3; CDR3aa: CASSRTGDTDTQYF; CDR3nt: TGTGCCAGCAGCCGCACAGGGGACACAGATACGCAGTATTTT
d_gene: .; v_gene: TRBV29-1; j_gene: TRBJ2-7; CDR3aa: CSARSSYEQYF; CDR3nt: TGCAGCGCTAGGTCTTCCTACGAGCAGTACTTC
d_gene: TRBD2; v_gene: TRBV4-1; j_gene: TRBJ2-3; CDR3aa: CASSHYALAGDTDTQYF; CDR3nt: TGCGCCAGCAGCCACTATGCCCTAGCGGGGGACACAGATACGCAGTATTTT
d_gene: .; v_gene: TRBV6-1; j_gene: TRBJ2-1; CDR3aa: CASSVNRGAGYNEQFF; CDR3nt: TGTGCCAGCAGTGTAAACCGGGGGGCCGGCTACAATGAGCAGTTCTTC
d_gene: .; v_gene: TRBV7-9; j_gene: TRBJ1-5; CDR3aa: CASSRQGSNQPQHF; CDR3nt: TGTGCCAGCAGCCGCCAGGGAAGCAATCAGCCCCAGCATTTT
d_gene: TRBD1; v_gene: TRBV5-8; j_gene: TRBJ2-7; CDR3aa: CASSAGEVWDRVFEQYF; CDR3nt: TGTGCCAGCAGCGCGGGGGAAGTTTGGGACAGGGTGTTCGAGCAGTACTTC
d_gene: TRBD1; v_gene: TRBV7-6; j_gene: TRBJ2-1; CDR3aa: CASSLTWGTEHNEQFF; CDR3nt: TGTGCCAGCAGCCTCACCTGGGGGACAGAACACAATGAGCAGTTCTTC
d_gene: .; v_gene: TRBV6-5; j_gene: TRBJ2-5; CDR3aa: CASSYMVASETQYF; CDR3nt: TGTGCCAGCAGTTACATGGTAGCTTCAGAGACCCAGTACTTC
d_gene: TRBD2; v_gene: TRBV25-1; j_gene: TRBJ2-1; CDR3aa: CASSDPGLGNEQFF; CDR3nt: TGTGCCAGCAGTGACCCGGGACTAGGAAATGAGCAGTTCTTC
d_gene: .; v_gene: TRBV5-1; j_gene: TRBJ1-2; CDR3aa: CASSLDGGRGGGYTF; CDR3nt: TGCGCCAGCAGCTTGGATGGAGGCAGGGGTGGGGGCTACACCTTC
d_gene: TRBD1; v_gene: TRBV5-1; j_gene: TRBJ2-3; CDR3aa: CASSLGQGPSGDTQYF; CDR3nt: TGCGCCAGCAGCTTGGGACAGGGTCCATCGGGGGATACGCAGTATTTT
d_gene: TRBD2; v_gene: TRBV7-2; j_gene: TRBJ2-6; CDR3aa: CASSVRGGTTSGANVLTF; CDR3nt: TGTGCCAGCAGCGTCCGCGGGGGAACTACATCTGGGGCCAACGTCCTGACTTTC
d_gene: .; v_gene: TRBV7-9; j_gene: TRBJ1-1; CDR3aa: CASSPTPGTPNTEAFF; CDR3nt: TGTGCCAGCAGCCCAACCCCCGGGACACCAAACACTGAAGCTTTCTTT
d_gene: TRBD1; v_gene: TRBV7-9; j_gene: TRBJ2-1; CDR3aa: CASSPRTGASDEQFF; CDR3nt: TGTGCCAGCAGCCCGAGGACAGGGGCCAGCGATGAGCAGTTCTTC
d_gene: TRBD2; v_gene: TRBV7-8; j_gene: TRBJ2-5; CDR3aa: CASSPRLAGYQETQYF; CDR3nt: TGTGCCAGCAGCCCTAGACTAGCGGGGTACCAAGAGACCCAGTACTTC
d_gene: .; v_gene: TRBV2; j_gene: TRBJ2-7; CDR3aa: CASSGDTVANEQYF; CDR3nt: TGTGCCAGCAGTGGGGACACCGTTGCCAACGAGCAGTACTTC
d_gene: .; v_gene: TRBV6-1; j_gene: TRBJ1-1; CDR3aa: CASSLRNTEAFF; CDR3nt: TGTGCCAGCAGTCTAAGGAACACTGAAGCTTTCTTT
d_gene: TRBD1; v_gene: TRBV6-5; j_gene: TRBJ2-7; CDR3aa: CASSLDRDYEQYF; CDR3nt: TGTGCCAGCAGTTTGGACAGGGATTACGAGCAGTACTTC
d_gene: .; v_gene: TRBV5-1; j_gene: TRBJ2-5; CDR3aa: CASSLGQVNQETQYF; CDR3nt: TGCGCCAGCAGCTTGGGACAGGTCAACCAAGAGACCCAGTACTTC
d_gene: .; v_gene: TRBV10-3; j_gene: TRBJ1-1; CDR3aa: CAISGYSTEAFF; CDR3nt: TGTGCCATCAGTGGATACAGCACTGAAGCTTTCTTT
d_gene: .; v_gene: TRBV7-2; j_gene: TRBJ1-5; CDR3aa: CASSLGGQYGNQPQHF; CDR3nt: TGTGCCAGCAGCTTAGGGGGGCAGTACGGCAATCAGCCCCAGCATTTT
d_gene: .; v_gene: TRBV15; j_gene: TRBJ1-1; CDR3aa: CATSRGGQVLGGLVNF; CDR3nt: TGTGCCACCAGCAGAGGCGGGCAGGTCTTAGGAGGTTTGGTTAACTTT
d_gene: TRBD1; v_gene: TRBV19; j_gene: TRBJ2-7; CDR3aa: CASSYGTESYEQYF; CDR3nt: TGTGCCAGTAGTTACGGGACAGAGTCCTACGAGCAGTACTTC
d_gene: TRBD1; v_gene: TRBV10-3; j_gene: TRBJ2-7; CDR3aa: CAIRETGAYEQYF; CDR3nt: TGTGCCATCAGGGAGACAGGGGCCTACGAGCAGTACTTC
d_gene: TRBD1; v_gene: TRBV11-3; j_gene: TRBJ2-2; CDR3aa: CASSLRDRGVTGELFF; CDR3nt: TGTGCCAGCAGCTTACGGGACAGGGGGGTTACCGGGGAGCTGTTTTTT
d_gene: .; v_gene: TRBV5-1; j_gene: TRBJ2-5; CDR3aa: CASSPAPGETQYF; CDR3nt: TGCGCCAGCAGCCCGGCCCCGGGGGAGACCCAGTACTTC
d_gene: TRBD1; v_gene: TRBV5-1; j_gene: TRBJ2-1; CDR3aa: CASSFRDSRNEQFF; CDR3nt: TGCGCCAGCAGCTTCCGGGACAGCAGAAATGAGCAGTTCTTC
d_gene: .; v_gene: TRBV7-2; j_gene: TRBJ2-2; CDR3aa: CASSLDGASTGELFF; CDR3nt: TGTGCCAGCAGCTTAGATGGGGCCAGCACCGGGGAGCTGTTTTTT
d_gene: TRBD2; v_gene: TRBV6-1; j_gene: TRBJ2-7; CDR3aa: CASSEGTSGEYEQYF; CDR3nt: TGTGCCAGCAGTGAGGGGACTAGCGGGGAATACGAGCAGTACTTC
d_gene: .; v_gene: TRBV11-2; j_gene: TRBJ1-3; CDR3aa: CASSLTGVGDTIYF; CDR3nt: TGTGCCAGCAGCTTAACCGGGGTGGGAGACACCATATATTTT
d_gene: TRBD1; v_gene: TRBV19; j_gene: TRBJ1-2; CDR3aa: CASSPTGGGYGYTF; CDR3nt: TGTGCCAGTAGCCCGACAGGGGGCGGCTATGGCTACACCTTC
d_gene: TRBD2; v_gene: TRBV7-3; j_gene: TRBJ2-1; CDR3aa: CASSPDRWRGGRSEQFF; CDR3nt: TGTGCCAGCAGCCCAGACCGGTGGCGGGGGGGCAGGAGTGAGCAGTTCTTC
d_gene: .; v_gene: TRBV4-1; j_gene: TRBJ2-5; CDR3aa: CASSQDSLPGEQYF; CDR3nt: TGCGCCAGCAGCCAAGATAGCCTTCCGGGAGAGCAGTACTTC